Detailed here is one T cell receptor (beta chain). This sample stems from a study of shared clonotypes between healthy human individuals. Germline-derived CDR1 and CDR2 are MDHEN and SYDVKM. This CDR3 comprises 16 residues. V dropped 7 bases and J dropped 0; count of bases not matched to a gene: 6. Deep was the level used in running the assay. Original analysis: Filtering differed because ImmunoSEQ produced junction-only sequences that carried no quality scores. Sequenced by immunoSEQ multiplex PCR; TCRdb stores in-frame clones only, minus some. Clonal size and the V and J genes are those of that table, whereas D and trimming came from the DNA. There are about half a million clones in the sample; 75% to 85% occur only once, and less than 15% lies in the top ten.

Sequencing used PBMCs. The chain recombines TRBV28 with TRBJ2-2; 9 bases are shared with TRBD2. This sequence originates from a woman between 40 and 55 years old in good health. Some clones in this sample may be carry-over from other donors' samples. Written as DNA, the CDR3 is TGTGCCAGCACCCTCGGCGGGGGGGCGAACACCGGGGAGCTGTTTTTT. Residues: CASTLGGGANTGELFF.